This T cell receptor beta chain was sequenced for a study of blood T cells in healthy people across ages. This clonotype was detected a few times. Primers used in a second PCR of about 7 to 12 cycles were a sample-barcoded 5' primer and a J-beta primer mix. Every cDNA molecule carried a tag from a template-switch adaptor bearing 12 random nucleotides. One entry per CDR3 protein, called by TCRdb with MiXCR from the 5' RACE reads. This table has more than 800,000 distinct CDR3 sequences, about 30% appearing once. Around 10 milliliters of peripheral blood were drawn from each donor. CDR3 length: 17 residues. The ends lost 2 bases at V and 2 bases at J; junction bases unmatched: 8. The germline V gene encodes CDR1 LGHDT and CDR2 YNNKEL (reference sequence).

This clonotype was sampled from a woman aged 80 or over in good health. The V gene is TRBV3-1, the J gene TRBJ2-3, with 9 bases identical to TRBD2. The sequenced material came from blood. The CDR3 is CASSQREAGGATDTQYF. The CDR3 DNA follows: TGTGCCAGCAGCCAAAGAGAGGCGGGGGGGGCCACAGATACGCAGTATTTT.